This T cell receptor (beta chain) was found in a study of T-cell reconstitution after alpha-beta-depleted transplantation in children. Notes on the study in general: After transplant, at about two months, alpha-beta T cells were reportedly derived from several hundred expanded graft clones. In some patients, recipient T cells and intrathymic progenitors surviving conditioning explained high day-60 diversity. Among T cells one year after transplant, newly produced cells accounted for most counts and diversity.

With 4 bases clipped from V and 0 bases from J, the junction kept 9 bases outside the gene matches. CDR1 and CDR2 (germline): SGHRS, YFSETQ. CDR3 length: 18 residues. Comment on this clonotype: The antigen remains undetermined.

Library preparation (for TCRbeta) was performed with unique molecular identifiers. Via MiXCR, TCRdb re-called the PCR reads, giving one row per CDR3 protein. The sample lists about a million distinct CDR3 sequences, under 30% occurring once. The chain couples TRBV5-1 to TRBJ2-6; TRBD1 matches 8 bases. Sequenced material: PBMCs, mostly from graft donor cells, taken 360 days after TCRalphabeta/CD19-depleted stem cell transplant. The TCR originated in a boy younger than two who had a stem cell transplant for SCID, so the T cells may come from the graft donor. The CDR3 DNA follows: TGCGCCAGCAGCCGCCCGGGACAGGCAGGCTCTGGGGCCAACGTCCTGACTTTC. It is translated as CASSRPGQAGSGANVLTF.